This is a list of T cell receptor beta chains from one sample in a study of OX40 agonist ivuxolimab in advanced cancers. Assay: immunoSEQ multiplex PCR; the TCRdb copy retains only in-frame clones and omits some. This sample carries tens of thousands of clones, 80% to 90% of them seen once, and the ten largest clones take about 12%. The sample consisted of CD4+ or CD8+ T cells sorted from blood, taken in a trial of the OX40 agonist ivuxolimab. These receptors originate from an adult with an advanced solid tumor such as melanoma, head and neck, liver or kidney cancer. Both conserved end residues are part of each CDR3. The order of the fields is V gene, D gene, J gene, clone size, CDR3 DNA, CDR3 protein. D genes are given only for firm matches. Not all rows give a size; the values are once, few, many and, for expanded clones, a class.

>TRBV13|TRBD1|TRBJ2-7|-
TGTGCCAGCAGCTCGCCGGGACAGGGGGCTTGGGAGCAGTACTTC
CASSSPGQGAWEQYF
>TRBV27|-|TRBJ2-7|once
TGTGCCAGCAGTTTAGCGGGTTCCTACGAGCAGTACTTC
CASSLAGSYEQYF
>TRBV7-9|TRBD2|TRBJ2-3|-
TGTGCCAGCCCGGGAGCGGGAGGGCCAGATACGCAGTATTTT
CASPGAGGPDTQYF
>TRBV10-3|TRBD2|TRBJ2-5|-
TGTGCCATCAGTTCGAGGGGAGGGCCCAAAGAGACCCAGTACTTC
CAISSRGGPKETQYF
>TRBV7-9|-|TRBJ2-1|-
TGTGCCAGCAGCCTTATCAATGAGCAGTTCTTC
CASSLINEQFF
>TRBV7-9|-|TRBJ1-2|-
TGTGCCAGCAGCGGACAGAAGGCTGGCTACACCTTC
CASSGQKAGYTF
>TRBV19|-|TRBJ2-7|-
TGTGCCAGTGGCCTAGCGAAAACCTACGAGCAGTACTTC
CASGLAKTYEQYF
>TRBV5-4|-|TRBJ2-7|medium-sized
TGTGCCAGCAGCTTAGGGGGTGAGAAGCAGTACTTC
CASSLGGEKQYF
>TRBV30|-|TRBJ2-7|-
TGTGCCTGGAGTGTAGGTACCGGGGCCTACGAGCAGTACTTC
CAWSVGTGAYEQYF
>TRBV5-6|TRBD1|TRBJ1-5|-
TGTGCCAGCAGCTTGACGACAGGGGCATATAGCAATCAGCCCCAGCATTTT
CASSLTTGAYSNQPQHF
>TRBV25-1|-|TRBJ2-1|-
TGTGCCAGCAGTGAATCGGGCTACGTTAACTACAATGAGCAGTTCTTC
CASSESGYVNYNEQFF
>TRBV27|-|TRBJ2-7|once
TGTGCCAGCAGCCTCCAGGGGTCTGCCTACGAGCAGTACTTC
CASSLQGSAYEQYF
>TRBV27|-|TRBJ1-6|-
TGTGCCAGCAGTTTACTCGACCGGGCAAAGCGGGATTCACCCCTCCACTTT
CASSLLDRAKRDSPLHF
>TRBV14|TRBD2|TRBJ2-1|once
TGTGCCAGCAGCTGGGCAAGCGGGGGGGCCAATGAGCAGTTCTTC
CASSWASGGANEQFF
>TRBV29-1|-|TRBJ2-7|-
TGCAGCGTGGCATCCAGGGGGGACGAGCAGTACTTC
CSVASRGDEQYF
>TRBV4-2|-|TRBJ1-4|-
TGTGCCAGCAGCTGGACCGGGAATGAAAAACTGTTTTTT
CASSWTGNEKLFF
>TRBV6-5|-|TRBJ2-5|-
TGTGCCAGCAGTTACTCCGAGGCAGCTGTGCAGTACTTC
CASSYSEAAVQYF
>TRBV9|-|TRBJ1-4|-
TGTGCCAGCAGCCCGCCTCAGGGAAATGAAAAACTGTTTTTT
CASSPPQGNEKLFF
>TRBV7-9|TRBD1|TRBJ1-4|-
TGTGCCAGCAGCCCCGCCCCGGGACAGGGTGACGAAAAACTGTTTTTT
CASSPAPGQGDEKLFF
>TRBV11-2|-|TRBJ2-7|-
TGTGCCAGCTCAAACGGGGCGGCCCTGACCTACGAGCAGTACTTC
CASSNGAALTYEQYF
>TRBV13|-|TRBJ2-2|-
TGTGCCAGCAGCCCCCCCGGGAGTGGAACCGGGGAGCTGTTTTTT
CASSPPGSGTGELFF
>TRBV6-4|-|TRBJ2-7|-
TGTGCCAGGGGGACGACTCCACTCGAGGGAAGGGATAACTACGAGCAGTACTTC
CARGTTPLEGRDNYEQYF
>TRBV6-6|TRBD1|TRBJ1-1|-
TGTGCCAGCAAGAGGGTTCCAGGGGGTTACACTGAAGCTTTCTTT
CASKRVPGGYTEAFF
>TRBV6-1|-|TRBJ1-5|-
TGTGCCAGCGGGGTCATGATCGGCAATCAGCCCCAGCATTTT
CASGVMIGNQPQHF
>TRBV28|-|TRBJ1-1|-
TGTGCCAGCAGTTTATCCGCAATGAACACTGAAGCTTTCTTT
CASSLSAMNTEAFF
>TRBV27|-|TRBJ1-1|-
TGTGCCAGCAAGACTCGTCAACCCGCGGACACTGAAGCTTTCTTT
CASKTRQPADTEAFF
>TRBV6-5|-|TRBJ1-2|-
TGTGCCAGCAGTTATGGACCTGGGTCCGGGGGCGAGGGCTACACCTTC
CASSYGPGSGGEGYTF
>TRBV15|-|TRBJ2-7|-
TGTGCCACCAGCCCCGGGACAACAAGCTCCTACGAGCAGTACTTC
CATSPGTTSSYEQYF
>TRBV9|-|TRBJ1-5|few
TGTGCCAGCAGCGATGAACAGTCCCCCGGTCAGCCCCAGCATTTT
CASSDEQSPGQPQHF
>TRBV9|TRBD1|TRBJ2-5|once
TGTGCCAGCAGCGACCGGGACAGGGGGCAAGAGACCCAGTACTTC
CASSDRDRGQETQYF
>TRBV6-1|-|TRBJ2-7|-
TGTGCCAGCAGTGGTCAGGGATCTCCGGGGTACGAGCAGTACTTC
CASSGQGSPGYEQYF
>TRBV27|-|TRBJ2-3|-
TGTGCCAGCAGTTTATCGTATGGGCGCACAGATACGCAGTATTTT
CASSLSYGRTDTQYF
>TRBV7-8|-|TRBJ2-3|-
TGTGCCAGCAGCCCCCGAGACTTAGGGGTCACAGATACGCAGTATTTT
CASSPRDLGVTDTQYF
>TRBV2|TRBD2|TRBJ2-3|-
TGTGCCAGCAAGAGGGAGGGAGATACGCAGTATTTT
CASKREGDTQYF
>TRBV9|-|TRBJ2-3|-
TGTGCCAGCAGTAGGCGGGGCACAGATACGCAGTATTTT
CASSRRGTDTQYF
>TRBV5-1|TRBD1|TRBJ2-7|-
TGCGCCAGCAGCTCGTTACAGGGGGCAAACTACGAGCAGTACTTC
CASSSLQGANYEQYF
>TRBV29-1|-|TRBJ2-3|-
TGCAGCGTTGTTGGGTTCTTGCGCCACACAGATACGCAGTATTTT
CSVVGFLRHTDTQYF
>TRBV7-9|-|TRBJ1-1|-
TGTGCCAGCAGCTTTCCGGGCAGGGGAGACACTGAAGCTTTCTTT
CASSFPGRGDTEAFF
>TRBV30|-|TRBJ1-1|-
TGTGCCTGGAGTTGGGGGAACACTGAAGCTTTCTTT
CAWSWGNTEAFF
>TRBV7-6|-|TRBJ2-5|few
TGTGCCAGCAGCTTAGCCCCCATCGGGGGAAGAGAGACCCAGTACTTC
CASSLAPIGGRETQYF
>TRBV27|-|TRBJ2-1|-
TGTGCCAGCAGTTTGGACAGAAACTACAATGAGCAGTTCTTC
CASSLDRNYNEQFF
>TRBV30|-|TRBJ1-3|-
TGTGCCTGGAGTCCCTCCGCAGGGCGGGGAAACACCATATATTTT
CAWSPSAGRGNTIYF
>TRBV4-2|-|TRBJ2-7|-
TGTGCCAGCAGCCAAGATTTACCCTACGAGCAGTACTTC
CASSQDLPYEQYF
>TRBV10-3|-|TRBJ2-7|-
TGTGCCATCGGGCGGGGCGAGGGAGCCTACGAGCAGTACTTC
CAIGRGEGAYEQYF
>TRBV25-1|-|TRBJ1-3|-
TGTGCCAGCAGTGTCTCAGGGGCCGGAAACACCATATATTTT
CASSVSGAGNTIYF
>TRBV6-1|-|TRBJ2-7|-
TGTGCCAGCAGACCGGGACCTTCCTACGAGCAGTACTTC
CASRPGPSYEQYF
>TRBV9|-|TRBJ1-1|once
TGTGCCAGCAGCGTAGAGGCAGAGGTGTACACTGAAGCTTTCTTT
CASSVEAEVYTEAFF
>TRBV9|-|TRBJ2-1|-
TGTGCCAGCAGCGCCCAAACGAGGACACCTCACAATGAGCAGTTCTTC
CASSAQTRTPHNEQFF
>TRBV11-2|TRBD2|TRBJ2-5|-
TGTGCCAGCAGCCTCGGAAAAGCGGGGGGTTTCTCCAGAACCCAGTACTTC
CASSLGKAGGFSRTQYF
>TRBV30|-|TRBJ2-7|-
TGTGCCTGGAGTTTGGGAGGAGTCCTCGAGCAGTACTTC
CAWSLGGVLEQYF
>TRBV7-9|-|TRBJ2-2|many
TGTGCCAGCAGCCCCCTACCCGGGGAGCTGTTTTTT
CASSPLPGELFF
>TRBV6-5|TRBD1|TRBJ1-1|-
TGTGCCAGCAGTGCGACAGGGGTTGACACTGAAGCTTTCTTT
CASSATGVDTEAFF
>TRBV30|-|TRBJ1-5|-
TGTGCCTGGAGTGGGCAGGGCGCCTATCAGCCCCAGCATTTT
CAWSGQGAYQPQHF
>TRBV19|-|TRBJ2-3|-
TGTGCCAGTAGTCCAACTCGGGACTCTCTATACCTCACAGATACGCAGTATTTT
CASSPTRDSLYLTDTQYF
>TRBV29-1|-|TRBJ2-4|-
TGCAGCGTTGTTGGTCTAGCCAAAAACATTCAGTACTTC
CSVVGLAKNIQYF